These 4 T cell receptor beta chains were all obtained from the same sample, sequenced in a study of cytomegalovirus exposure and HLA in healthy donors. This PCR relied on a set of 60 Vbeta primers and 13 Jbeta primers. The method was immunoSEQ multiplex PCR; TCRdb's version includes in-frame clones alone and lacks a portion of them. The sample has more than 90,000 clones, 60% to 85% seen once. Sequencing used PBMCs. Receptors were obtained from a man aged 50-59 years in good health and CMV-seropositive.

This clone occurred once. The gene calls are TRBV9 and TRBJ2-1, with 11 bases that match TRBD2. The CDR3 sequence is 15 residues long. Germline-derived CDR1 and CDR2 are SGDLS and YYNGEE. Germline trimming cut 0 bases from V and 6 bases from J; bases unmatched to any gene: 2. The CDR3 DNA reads TGTGCCAGCAGCGTAGTAGCGGGGGGGACCAATGAGCAGTTCTTC. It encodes CASSVVAGGTNEQFF. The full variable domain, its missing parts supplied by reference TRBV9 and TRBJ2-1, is DSGVTQTPKHLITATGQRVTLRCSPRSGDLSVYWYQQSLDQGLQFLIQYYNGEERAKGNILERFSAQQFPDLHSELNLSSLELGDSALYFCASSVVAGGTNEQFFGPGTRLTVL.

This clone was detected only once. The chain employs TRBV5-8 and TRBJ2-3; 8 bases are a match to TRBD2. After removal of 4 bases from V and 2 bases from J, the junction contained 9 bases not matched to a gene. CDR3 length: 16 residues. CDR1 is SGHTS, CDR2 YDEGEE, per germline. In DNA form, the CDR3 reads TGTGCCAGCAGCCCCGAGCGGGAGAGGCTCACAGATACGCAGTATTTT. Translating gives CASSPERERLTDTQYF.

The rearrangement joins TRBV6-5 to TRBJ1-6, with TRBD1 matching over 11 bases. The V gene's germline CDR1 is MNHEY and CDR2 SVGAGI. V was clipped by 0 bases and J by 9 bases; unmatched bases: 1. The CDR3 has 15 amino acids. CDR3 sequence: CASSYSGQGGSPLHF. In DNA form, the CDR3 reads TGTGCCAGCAGTTACTCGGGACAGGGGGGTTCACCCCTCCACTTT.

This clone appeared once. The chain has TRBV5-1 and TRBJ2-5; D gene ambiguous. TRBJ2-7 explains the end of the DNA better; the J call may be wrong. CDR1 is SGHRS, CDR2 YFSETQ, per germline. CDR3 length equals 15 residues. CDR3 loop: CASSLAPGSSYEQYF. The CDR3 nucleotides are TGCGCCAGCAGCTTGGCCCCAGGCAGCTCCTACGAGCAGTACTTC.